The 20 T cell receptor beta chains given below trace back to one sample, sequenced in a study of beta chain features in type 1 diabetes. Expressed TCRB transcripts were sequenced after all isolated RNA was converted to cDNA. Repertoires were generated with immunoSEQ multiplex PCR, while TCRdb's copy carries only in-frame clones and drops some. The sample has hundreds of thousands of clones; around 14% are singletons. Sequences were obtained from naive CD4+ T cells from blood. The source of these receptors is a young man in good health.

This clone has just a few counts. The chain carries TRBV10-3 and TRBJ2-3; possible D gene TRBD1, 5 bases. Between the trimmed V and J ends, which lost 9 bases and 1 base, there was a span of 11 bases. Germline CDR1 and CDR2: ENHRY and SYGVKD. This CDR3 contains 13 residues. The CDR3: CAIATEGTDTQYF. The DNA of the CDR3 is TGTGCCATTGCGACAGAGGGCACAGATACGCAGTATTTT.

The table lists this clone with a few counts. V usage is TRBV7-9 and J usage is TRBJ1-1, with 7 positions matching TRBD1. CDR1 SEHNR and CDR2 FQNEAQ come from the germline V gene (reference sequence). The V and J ends lost 5 bases and 4 bases, in that order; junction bases with no gene match: 7. This CDR3 comprises 14 residues. CDR3 region: CASSTQQGLTEAFF. CDR3 bases: TGTGCCAGCAGCACCCAACAGGGGCTCACTGAAGCTTTCTTT. The complete variable domain, with remaining parts taken from reference TRBV7-9 and TRBJ1-1, reads DTGVSQNPRHKITKRGQNVTFRCDPISEHNRLYWYRQTLGQGPEFLTYFQNEAQLEKSRLLSDRFSAERPKGSFSTLEIQRTEQGDSAMYLCASSTQQGLTEAFFGQGTRLTVV.

The chain recombines TRBV9 with TRBJ2-1, with a possible D match to TRBD2 (5 bases). The germline V and J ends were trimmed by 1 base and 0 bases, with 8 bases remaining between them. The CDR3 runs 15 residues. Germline CDR1 reads SGDLS; CDR2 reads YYNGEE. The CDR3 reads CASSVRSGSYNEQFF. The CDR3, as DNA: TGTGCCAGCAGCGTACGGAGCGGCTCCTACAATGAGCAGTTCTTC.

Of note for this clone: The sample contains more than one DNA sequence encoding this CDR3. This chain connects TRBV20-1 to TRBJ2-5, with a possible D match to TRBD2 (5 bases). The CDR3 has 10 amino acids. V lost 4 bases and J 5 bases, leaving 5 bases between the germline ends. Germline CDR1 and CDR2: DFQATT and SNEGSKA (reference sequence). Written as DNA, the CDR3 is TGCAGTGCTACGGGGGAGACCCAGTACTTC. Translating it yields CSATGETQYF.

This clone was found a few times. One junction end disagrees with the germline gene, perhaps due to a read error. The chain carries TRBV2 and TRBJ2-3, with D possibly TRBD2 on 5 matching bases. Germline assignment: CDR1 SNHLY and CDR2 FYNNEI. The CDR3 extends over 13 amino acids. The chain's CDR3 is CATSGGRGDTQYF. CDR3 nucleotides: TGTGCCACCAGTGGCGGGCGAGGAGATACGCAGTATTTT.

This chain uses TRBV14 with TRBJ1-2, with TRBD1 as a possible D gene (5 bases). From germline, CDR1 is SGHDN and CDR2 FVKESK. V was shortened by 1 base and J by 6 bases, with 15 bases between the two germline ends. The CDR3 spans 15 residues. The CDR3: CASSQAAGPPNGYTF. The DNA for the CDR3 is TGTGCCAGCAGCCAAGCTGCGGGACCCCCGAATGGCTACACCTTC.

This rearrangement joins TRBV6-5 to TRBJ2-7, with 7 bases aligning to TRBD1. Germline-derived CDR1 and CDR2 are MNHEY and SVGAGI. The CDR3 sequence is 15 residues long. With V trimmed by 5 bases and J by 1 base, 8 bases remained unmatched. CDR3 sequence: CASSTSRQGSYEQYV. The CDR3 DNA reads TGTGCCAGCAGTACATCCCGACAGGGTTCCTACGAGCAGTACGTC.

The chain couples TRBV7-9 to TRBJ1-1; D is unclear. V lost 3 bases and J 2 bases, leaving 7 bases between the germline ends. CDR1 is SEHNR, CDR2 FQNEAQ, per germline (reference sequence). There are 13 residues in the CDR3. CDR3 residues: CASSFERNTEAFF. The CDR3 nucleotides are TGTGCCAGCAGCTTCGAGCGTAACACTGAAGCTTTCTTT.

Comment on this clone: Other DNA sequences from this sample encode an identical CDR3 as well. V and J are TRBV9 and TRBJ2-2, with D unclear. The CDR3 is 15 residues long. Germline V gives CDR1 SGDLS, CDR2 YYNGEE. V lost 2 bases, J lost 0 bases, and 8 bases lay in between. The CDR3 loop is CASSVLGTNTGELFF. The CDR3 DNA sequence: TGTGCCAGCAGCGTTCTTGGAACGAACACCGGGGAGCTGTTTTTT.

The DNA of the CDR3 is TGCGCCAGCAGCCATTCCGGGGGCCCACCCTTCAATGAGCAGTTCTTC. Its translation: CASSHSGGPPFNEQFF. This rearrangement joins TRBV4-3 to TRBJ2-1; D may match TRBD1 or TRBD2 (6 bases each). V lost 3 bases to trimming and J lost 6 bases, with 18 bases between them. The CDR3 spans 16 residues. Germline V gene sequence: CDR1 LGHNA, CDR2 YSLEER.

The J gene is TRBJ2-1, the V gene TRBV9, with 7 bases matching TRBD1. The germline V gene has CDR1 SGDLS and CDR2 YYNGEE. This CDR3 is 14 amino acids long. J gave up 4 bases and V 1 base, and 2 bases lay outside the gene matches. CDR3 amino acids: CASSVSDRYNEQFF. For the CDR3, the DNA is TGTGCCAGCAGCGTATCGGACAGGTACAATGAGCAGTTCTTC.

The chain carries TRBV7-2 and TRBJ2-3; D gene ambiguous. The CDR3 loop spans 13 amino acids. Trimming took 5 bases from V and 3 from J, leaving 9 bases between them. CDR1 and CDR2 from the germline V gene are SGHTA and FQGNSA. The CDR3 DNA follows: TGTGCCAGCAGCCAGAGGATGACAGATACGCAGTATTTT. This sequence encodes CASSQRMTDTQYF.

The CDR3 reads CASSVLRGGNNEQFF. CDR3 sequence (DNA): TGTGCCAGCAGCGTATTGCGGGGAGGGAACAATGAGCAGTTCTTC. This chain joins TRBV9 and TRBJ2-1; 7 positions agree with TRBD2. V shed 1 base, J shed 5 bases, and the junction held 6 bases outside the gene matches. The CDR3 spans 15 residues. From germline, CDR1 is SGDLS and CDR2 YYNGEE.

This clone was seen a few times. This sequence joins TRBV30 and TRBJ2-7; 7 bases are a match to TRBD1. J lost 6 bases, V lost 3 bases, and 5 bases had no gene match. Germline V gene sequence: CDR1 GTSNPN, CDR2 SVGIG (reference sequence). This CDR3 has 12 amino acids. The chain's CDR3 is CAWRGQAGEQYV. The CDR3 DNA follows: TGTGCCTGGAGAGGACAGGCCGGCGAGCAGTACGTC.

The V call is TRBV11-2, the J call TRBJ2-7; the D is unclear. From germline, CDR1 is SGHAT and CDR2 FQNNGV. The CDR3 loop spans 12 amino acids. V gave up 5 bases and J gave up 3 bases, with 8 bases separating them. The CDR3, as DNA: TGTGCCAGCAGCCCGAATTACTACGAGCAGTACGTC. Translated: CASSPNYYEQYV.

This clone has a handful of counts. The chain joins TRBV7-9 to TRBJ1-5, with unresolved D. Trimming left V 6 bases short and J 2 bases short, with 11 bases between. The germline V gene has CDR1 SEHNR and CDR2 FQNEAQ (reference sequence). The CDR3 extends over 14 amino acids. DNA for the CDR3: TGTGCCAGCAGTTCGGGTCCGGGCAATCAGCCCCAGCATTTT. Its protein is CASSSGPGNQPQHF.

V is TRBV10-3 and J is TRBJ2-7; D uncertain. The germline V gene encodes CDR1 ENHRY and CDR2 SYGVKD. The CDR3 extends over 12 amino acids. The V gene lost 3 bases and the J gene lost 3 bases, with 6 bases spanning the gap. CDR3 coding DNA: TGTGCCATCAGTGATTTGGGCTACGAGCAGTACGTC. Translating it yields CAISDLGYEQYV.

The table lists this clone with a few counts. This chain joins TRBV29-1 and TRBJ2-7, with D perhaps matching TRBD1 (6 bases). The germline gives CDR1 SQVTM, CDR2 ANQGSEA. V lost 0 bases to trimming and J lost 5 bases, with 32 bases between them. The CDR3 loop spans 20 amino acids. Written as DNA, the CDR3 is TGCAGCGTTGAAGATCTAACAGGGCAAGGTCTCGGCACCTATACGGACGAGCAGTACGTC. Protein: CSVEDLTGQGLGTYTDEQYV.

This clone was seen a handful of times. The rearrangement links TRBV5-6 to TRBJ2-5, with TRBD2 identical over 8 bases. The junction had 7 bases not matched to a gene; V was cut back by 4 bases and J by 5 bases. The CDR3 extends over 14 amino acids. Germline CDR1 SGHDT, CDR2 YYEEEE. This CDR3 is CASSTGRGGETQYF. CDR3 nucleotides: TGTGCCAGCAGCACCGGTCGGGGGGGCGAGACCCAGTACTTC.

The sample holds a few counts of this clone. V gene TRBV6-5 combines with J gene TRBJ2-5; 9 nucleotides match TRBD2. Germline CDR1 and CDR2: MNHEY and SVGAGI. V lost 2 bases to trimming and J lost 2 bases; unmatched junction nucleotides: 3. The CDR3 runs 15 residues. CDR3 nucleotide sequence: TGTGCCAGCAGTTACGGCGGGGGGGTACAAGAGACCCAGTACTTC. Translation: CASSYGGGVQETQYF.